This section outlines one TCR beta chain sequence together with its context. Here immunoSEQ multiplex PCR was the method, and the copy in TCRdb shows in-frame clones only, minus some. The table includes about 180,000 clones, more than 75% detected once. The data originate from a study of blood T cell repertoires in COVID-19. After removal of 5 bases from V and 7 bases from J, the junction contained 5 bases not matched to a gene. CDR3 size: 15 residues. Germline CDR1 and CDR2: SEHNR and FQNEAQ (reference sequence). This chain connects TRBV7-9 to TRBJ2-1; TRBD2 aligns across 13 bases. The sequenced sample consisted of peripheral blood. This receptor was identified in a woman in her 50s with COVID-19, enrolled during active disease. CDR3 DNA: TGTGCCAGCAGCCAAGGACTAGCGGGAGCGAATGAGCAGTTCTTC. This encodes CASSQGLAGANEQFF. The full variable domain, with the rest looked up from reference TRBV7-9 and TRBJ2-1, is DTGVSQNPRHKITKRGQNVTFRCDPISEHNRLYWYRQTLGQGPEFLTYFQNEAQLEKSRLLSDRFSAERPKGSFSTLEIQRTEQGDSAMYLCASSQGLAGANEQFFGPGTRLTVL.